These T cell receptor beta chains were read from a single sample in a study of T-cell memory formation after mild COVID-19. From the 5' RACE reads, TCRdb called clonotypes with MiXCR, one entry per CDR3 protein. The data hold more than 250,000 distinct CDR3 sequences, with about a sixth observed a single time. Source material: PBMCs or a T cell subset sorted from them (not recorded which). The source of these receptors is a man aged 18-30 years who had mild COVID-19 (a few samples of this study predate the infection). Cell type and time point are not known. CDR3s include the opening cysteine and the closing phenylalanine or tryptophan. D genes are given only for firm matches. Some rows mark clone size as missing; the rest say once, few, many or name a class of expanded clone.

TRBJ1-2,TRBV18,-,few,TGTGCCAGCTCACCGGCCGCAGACCACTATGGCTACACCTTC,CASSPAADHYGYTF
TRBJ1-1,TRBV6-2/TRBV6-3,TRBD1,few,TGTGCCAGCAGACGACAGGGAGAGAACACTGAAGCTTTCTTT,CASRRQGENTEAFF
TRBJ1-1,TRBV5-1,-,-,TGCGCCAGCAGCTTAGCCGGGAGCACTGAAGCTTTCTTT,CASSLAGSTEAFF
TRBJ1-4,TRBV9,-,few,TGTGCCAGCAGGGCCCCCGATGGTGAAAAACTGTTTTTT,CASRAPDGEKLFF
TRBJ1-3,TRBV7-8,-,-,TGTGCCAGCGTCCGCTACATTGGAAACACCATATATTTT,CASVRYIGNTIYF
TRBJ2-3,TRBV5-6,-,-,TGTGCCAGCAGCTTGGACCCAGGGTCATGGACAGATACGCAGTATTTT,CASSLDPGSWTDTQYF
TRBJ1-6,TRBV10-3,-,-,TGTGCCATCAGTGGGCACCGGGATCGGAATTCACCCCTCCACTTT,CAISGHRDRNSPLHF
TRBJ2-3,TRBV7-2,-,-,TGTGCCAGCAGCTCGGACAGCCGCACAGATACGCAGTATTTT,CASSSDSRTDTQYF
TRBJ2-2,TRBV7-6,-,many,TGTGCCAGCAGCTTAGCCGCACCAGTGGGAACCGGGGAGCTGTTTTTT,CASSLAAPVGTGELFF
TRBJ1-2,TRBV5-1,-,few,TGCGCCAGCAGCTTGGGGGGGCGAGACTACACCTTC,CASSLGGRDYTF
TRBJ2-2,TRBV9,TRBD2,-,TGTGCCAGCAGCCCAACTAGCGGGGGGGCTCTCGGGGAGCTGTTTTTT,CASSPTSGGALGELFF
TRBJ1-4,TRBV9,TRBD1,-,TGTGCCAGCAGCCATTATGAGGGGACAGTTGAAAAACTGTTTTTT,CASSHYEGTVEKLFF
TRBJ2-5,TRBV9,-,-,TGTGCCAGCAGCTCTAGTCCGGACTGGGGAGGGACCCAGTACTTC,CASSSSPDWGGTQYF
TRBJ2-5,TRBV5-1,-,-,TGCGCCAGCAGCCCCCCAGAGGAAGAGACCCAGTACTTC,CASSPPEEETQYF
TRBJ2-3,TRBV3-1,TRBD2,-,TGTGCCAGCAGCAAGCATAGCGGGGGCGCCGGCAATACGCAGTATTTT,CASSKHSGGAGNTQYF
TRBJ2-3,TRBV5-6,-,many,TGTGCCAGCAGCGACTGGGCAGACCGCACAGATACGCAGTATTTT,CASSDWADRTDTQYF
TRBJ1-2,TRBV5-6,TRBD1,many,TGTGCCAGCAACGCACGGACAGGCGCCTATGGCTACACCTTC,CASNARTGAYGYTF
TRBJ2-2,TRBV20-1,TRBD1,many,TGCAGTGCTAGGATACCGGGACAGGAATCCACCGGGGAGCTGTTTTTT,CSARIPGQESTGELFF
TRBJ2-3,TRBV9,TRBD2,-,TGTGCCAGCAGCGCCAGCGGGGGGGTAGCGTACACAGATACGCAGTATTTT,CASSASGGVAYTDTQYF
TRBJ1-2,TRBV7-2,TRBD1,-,TGTGCCAGCAGCGCGCCGACAGGGGTCGGCTACACCTTC,CASSAPTGVGYTF
TRBJ1-3,TRBV20-1,-,-,TGCGGGGGGTCCTACTCTGGAAACACCATATATTTT,CGGSYSGNTIYF
TRBJ2-2,TRBV6-2/TRBV6-3,TRBD1,-,TGTGCCAGCAGCCCACCGGACAGGCCTAACACCGGGGAGCTGTTTTTT,CASSPPDRPNTGELFF